This T cell receptor beta chain is drawn from a study of CD8 T cells in Susac syndrome. Findings and caveats of the study: In Susac syndrome, CD8+ expansion was highest in TEMRA and active disease.

The study sequenced TCR beta in blood CD8+ and CD4+ T cells. Diagnostic criteria defined recently for definite or probable disease were met by the Susac syndrome patients. About this clonotype: Antigen specificity is unknown.

Random hexamers served to reverse transcribe about 0.45 to 1 ug RNA. Amplification of the TCR beta CDR3 was carried out by immunoSEQ multiplex PCR, which spanned a total of 54 Vbeta and 13 Jbeta segments. MiXCR, run by TCRdb on the immunoSEQ multiplex PCR reads, gives a single entry per CDR3 protein. The data contain about 100,000 distinct CDR3 sequences, roughly 96% of them singletons. Trimming removed 0 bases at V and 7 bases at J, with 10 bases between. Germline values: CDR1 LGHDT, CDR2 YNNKEL (reference sequence). The CDR3 length is 13 residues. The receptor was isolated from a human donor with Susac syndrome. The sample was CD8+ T cells from PBMCs. This rearrangement joins TRBV3-1 to TRBJ2-7, with D unresolved. The CDR3 DNA reads TGTGCCAGCAGCCAAGATTACTCCTCGGAGCAGTACTTC. This translates into CASSQDYSSEQYF.